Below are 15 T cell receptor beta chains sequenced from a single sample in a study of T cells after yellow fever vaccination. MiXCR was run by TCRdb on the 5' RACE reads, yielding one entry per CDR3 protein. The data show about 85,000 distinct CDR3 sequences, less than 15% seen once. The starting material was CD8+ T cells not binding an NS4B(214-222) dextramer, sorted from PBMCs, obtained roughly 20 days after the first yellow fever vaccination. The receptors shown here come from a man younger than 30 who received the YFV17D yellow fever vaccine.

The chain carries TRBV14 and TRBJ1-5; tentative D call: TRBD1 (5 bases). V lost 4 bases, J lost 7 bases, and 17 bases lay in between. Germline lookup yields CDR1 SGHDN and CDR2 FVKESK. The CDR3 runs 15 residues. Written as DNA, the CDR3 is TGTGCCAGCAGCCCCTGGGGGGGAATTAAGCAGCCCCAGCATTTT. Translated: CASSPWGGIKQPQHF.

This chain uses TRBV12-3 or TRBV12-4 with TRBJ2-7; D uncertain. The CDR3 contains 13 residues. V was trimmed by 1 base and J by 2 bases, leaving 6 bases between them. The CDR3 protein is CASSLDGTYEQYF. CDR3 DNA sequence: TGTGCCAGCAGTTTAGACGGAACCTACGAGCAGTACTTC.

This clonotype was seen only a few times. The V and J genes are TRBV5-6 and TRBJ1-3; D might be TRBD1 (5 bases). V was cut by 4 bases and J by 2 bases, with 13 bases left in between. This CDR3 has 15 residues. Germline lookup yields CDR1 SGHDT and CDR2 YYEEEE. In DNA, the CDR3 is TGTGCCAGCAGCCCGCAGGGTTCCACTGGAAACACCATATATTTT. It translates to CASSPQGSTGNTIYF.

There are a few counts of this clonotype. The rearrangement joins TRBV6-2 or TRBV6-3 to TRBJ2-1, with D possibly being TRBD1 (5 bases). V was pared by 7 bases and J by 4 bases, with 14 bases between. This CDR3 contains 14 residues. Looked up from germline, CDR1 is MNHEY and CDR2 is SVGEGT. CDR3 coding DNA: TGTGCCAGCACCACGACCAGACAGTACAATGAGCAGTTCTTC. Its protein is CASTTTRQYNEQFF.

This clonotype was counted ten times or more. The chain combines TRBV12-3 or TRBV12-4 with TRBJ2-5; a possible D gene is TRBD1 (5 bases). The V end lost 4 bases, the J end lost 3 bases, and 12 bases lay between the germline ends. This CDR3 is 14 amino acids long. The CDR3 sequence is CASSSAGLEETQYF. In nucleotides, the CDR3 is TGTGCCAGCAGTTCGGCAGGGTTGGAAGAGACCCAGTACTTC.

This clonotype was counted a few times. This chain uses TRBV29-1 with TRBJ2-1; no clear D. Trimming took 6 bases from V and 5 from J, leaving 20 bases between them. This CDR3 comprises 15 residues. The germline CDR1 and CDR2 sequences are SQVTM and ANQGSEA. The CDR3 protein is CSVVETTAVHNEQFF. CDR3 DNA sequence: TGCAGCGTCGTCGAAACTACGGCTGTTCACAATGAGCAGTTCTTC.

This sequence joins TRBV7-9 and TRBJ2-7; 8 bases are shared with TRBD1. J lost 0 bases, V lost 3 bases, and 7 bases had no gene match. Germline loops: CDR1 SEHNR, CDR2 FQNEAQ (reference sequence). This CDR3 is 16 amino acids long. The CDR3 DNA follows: TGTGCCAGCAGCTTGGTGGACAGGGCTTACTCCTACGAGCAGTACGTC. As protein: CASSLVDRAYSYEQYV.

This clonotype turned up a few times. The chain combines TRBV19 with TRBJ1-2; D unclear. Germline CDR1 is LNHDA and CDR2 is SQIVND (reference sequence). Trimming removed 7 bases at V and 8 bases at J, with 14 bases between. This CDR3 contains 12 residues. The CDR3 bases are TGTGCCAGTAAGAAGGGCGTGGAAGGCTACACCTTC. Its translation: CASKKGVEGYTF.

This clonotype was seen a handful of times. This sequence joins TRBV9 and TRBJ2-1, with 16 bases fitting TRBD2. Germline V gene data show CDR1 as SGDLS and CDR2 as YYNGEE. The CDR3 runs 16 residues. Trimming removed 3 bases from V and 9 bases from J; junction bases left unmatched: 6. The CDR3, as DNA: TGTGCCAGCAGCGGGGTGGGACTAGCGGGGGGGCCTGAGCAGTTCTTC. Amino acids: CASSGVGLAGGPEQFF.

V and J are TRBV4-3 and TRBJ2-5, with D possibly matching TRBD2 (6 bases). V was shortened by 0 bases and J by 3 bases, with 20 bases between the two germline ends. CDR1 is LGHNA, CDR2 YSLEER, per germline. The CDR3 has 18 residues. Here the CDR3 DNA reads TGCGCCAGCAGCCAAGATTTATGGGGCGGGACCGGCGAAGAGACCCAGTACTTC. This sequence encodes CASSQDLWGGTGEETQYF.

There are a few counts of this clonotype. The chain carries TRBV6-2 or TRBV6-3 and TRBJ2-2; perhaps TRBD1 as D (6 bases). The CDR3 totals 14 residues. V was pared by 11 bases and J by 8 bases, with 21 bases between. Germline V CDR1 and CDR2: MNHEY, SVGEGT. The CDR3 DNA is TGTGCCGGGCGAGAACAGGGAAGGAAAGGGGAGCTGTTTTTT. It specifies CAGREQGRKGELFF.

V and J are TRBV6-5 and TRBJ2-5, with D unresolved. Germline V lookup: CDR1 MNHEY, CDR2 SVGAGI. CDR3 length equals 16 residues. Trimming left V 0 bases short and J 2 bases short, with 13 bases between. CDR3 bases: TGTGCCAGCAGTTACTCTCCGGCGGAATCTCAAGAGACCCAGTACTTC. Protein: CASSYSPAESQETQYF.

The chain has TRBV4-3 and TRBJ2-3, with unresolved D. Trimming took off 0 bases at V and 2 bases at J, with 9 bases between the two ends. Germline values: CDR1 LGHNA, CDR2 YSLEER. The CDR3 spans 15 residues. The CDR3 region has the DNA TGCGCCAGCAGCCAAGAAGCAGTATTCACAGATACGCAGTATTTT. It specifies CASSQEAVFTDTQYF.

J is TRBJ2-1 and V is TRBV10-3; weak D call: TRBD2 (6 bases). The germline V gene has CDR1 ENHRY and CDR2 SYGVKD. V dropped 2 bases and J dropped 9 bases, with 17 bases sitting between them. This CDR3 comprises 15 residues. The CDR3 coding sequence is TGTGCCATCAGTGAGCCACAGACGGGGGAAGGTGAGCAGTTCTTC. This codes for CAISEPQTGEGEQFF.

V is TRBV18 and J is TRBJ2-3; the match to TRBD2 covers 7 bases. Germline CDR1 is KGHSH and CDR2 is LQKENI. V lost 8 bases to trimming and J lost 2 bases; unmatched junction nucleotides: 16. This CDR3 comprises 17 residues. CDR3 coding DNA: TGTGCCAGCAGAACGACCAAGCGGGGCATATACACAGATACGCAGTATTTT. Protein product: CASRTTKRGIYTDTQYF.